This T cell receptor beta chain was profiled in a study of CD8+CD57+ T cells in acquired aplastic anemia. Across the study: Mean DNA quantity obtained from sorted CD4+ and CD8+ cells was 2.5 to 4 ug. Study results and limitations: Common to patients and controls were roughly 30 CD8+ CDR3 sequences.

TCR beta VDJ and CDR3 profiling used genomic DNA as template. TCRdb called the reads again in MiXCR, with one record for every CDR3 protein. The repertoire consists of 200,000 to 250,000 distinct CDR3 sequences, with roughly 53% occurring once and the leading ten covering just under 20%. The CDR3 has 18 amino acids. Unmatched junction bases numbered 11, after V lost 1 base and J lost 1 base. CDR1 and CDR2 from the germline V gene are SGHTA and FQGNSA. The sample holds many counts of this clonotype. Antigen specificity is unknown. Sequenced patients had shown CD8+CD57+ cell expansion by flow cytometry. As a group, the patients uniformly had severe acquired aplastic anemia.

This sequence joins TRBV7-2 and TRBJ2-7; 9 bases match TRBD2. The sample was sorted CD4+, CD8+, or CD8+CD57+ T cells (not recorded which) from PBMCs. The source is a human donor with aplastic anemia. CDR3 in DNA: TGTGCCAGCAGCTTAGGGGCGGGGGGGCGAACAACTTCCTACGAGCAGTACTTC. It translates to CASSLGAGGRTTSYEQYF.